Listed here are 6 T cell receptor beta chains from one sample, sequenced in a study of tumor and adjacent non-tumor tissue in lung cancer. No cell sorting was done before RNA was extracted from the tissue. Three rounds of nested PCR, following a modified ARM-PCR protocol, produced the TCRbeta library. TCRdb processed the multiplex PCR reads anew with MiXCR; each CDR3 protein has one entry. The table lists more than 120,000 distinct CDR3 sequences, around two thirds of them singletons. Sequenced: lung tumor tissue. The source is a man in his sixties with small cell lung cancer.

The rearrangement uses TRBV5-4 and TRBJ2-7; D is uncertain. V lost 3 bases and J lost 0, with 7 bases in between. This CDR3 spans 13 amino acids. Germline CDR1 reads SGHNT; CDR2 reads YYREEE (reference sequence). The CDR3 bases are TGTGCCAGCAGCTCGAAGGACTCCTACGAGCAGTACTTC. Translated, it gives CASSSKDSYEQYF.

Notes on this clonotype: The germline gene is not matched at one end of the junction; a read error may be the cause. The V call is TRBV11-2, the J call TRBJ1-1, with D hard to call. Germline V gene lookup returns CDR1 SGHAT and CDR2 FQNNGV. The CDR3 extends over 15 amino acids. The CDR3 sequence: CASSLDGLGSTEALF. DNA for the CDR3: TGTGCCAGCAGTTTAGATGGCCTGGGATCGACTGAAGCTCTCTTT.

The V gene is TRBV28, the J gene TRBJ2-3; 7 bases line up with TRBD2. There are 18 residues in the CDR3. Germline V gives CDR1 MDHEN, CDR2 SYDVKM. V gave up 5 bases and J gave up 0 bases; unmatched junction bases: 14. This CDR3 is CASSDPSGASGSTDTQYF. The DNA for the CDR3 is TGTGCCAGCAGTGACCCCAGCGGGGCTAGCGGTAGCACAGATACGCAGTATTTT.

About this clonotype itself: This may be a read error, as it is one base from a much larger clone. The chain employs TRBV28 and TRBJ1-5; D unresolved. Looked up from germline, CDR1 is MDHEN and CDR2 is SYDVKM. CDR3 length: 13 amino acids. Written as DNA, the CDR3 is TGTACCAGCAGGTTCCCCAATGATTTGCCCCAGCATTTT. This codes for CTSRFPNDLPQHF.

Concerning this clonotype itself: The germline gene is not matched at one end of the junction; a read error may be the cause. The chain recombines TRBV4-1 with TRBJ2-7, with unresolved D. This CDR3 region has 13 residues. Germline assignment: CDR1 MGHRA and CDR2 YSYEKL. CDR3 nucleotides: TGCGCCAGCAACCAAGATCGTGAGTTAGTGCAGTACTTC. Protein: CASNQDRELVQYF.

A remark on this clonotype: A read error is possible here, since a much larger clone lies one base away. The chain's CDR3 is CASRVASSSYNEQSF. CDR3 coding DNA: TGTGCCAGCAGGGTGGCGTCCAGCTCCTACAATGAGCAGTCCTTC. The J gene is TRBJ2-1, the V gene TRBV6-1, with unresolved D. The CDR3 contains 15 residues. The germline CDR1 and CDR2 sequences are MNHNS and SASEGT.